Included here is one T cell receptor beta chain sequence, with context. Its antigen is currently unknown. The sample belongs to a study of pediatric ulcerative colitis. Whole-study results and caveats: Rectal repertoires separated controls, mild-moderate and acute severe colitis.

Assay: immunoSEQ multiplex PCR; the TCRdb copy retains only in-frame clones and omits some. The sample yields 30,000 or so clones, approximately 82% seen once. This CDR3 comprises 13 residues. Unmatched junction bases numbered 2, after V lost 5 bases and J lost 5 bases. Germline V gene sequence: CDR1 MNHNY, CDR2 SVGAGI (reference sequence). Input material: blood. This rearrangement joins TRBV6-6 to TRBJ2-2, with TRBD1 identical over 7 bases. The receptor's source is a boy between 5 and 17 years old with severe ulcerative colitis. CDR3 residues: CASSPQGTGELFF. For the CDR3, the DNA is TGTGCCAGCAGTCCACAGGGGACCGGGGAGCTGTTTTTT.